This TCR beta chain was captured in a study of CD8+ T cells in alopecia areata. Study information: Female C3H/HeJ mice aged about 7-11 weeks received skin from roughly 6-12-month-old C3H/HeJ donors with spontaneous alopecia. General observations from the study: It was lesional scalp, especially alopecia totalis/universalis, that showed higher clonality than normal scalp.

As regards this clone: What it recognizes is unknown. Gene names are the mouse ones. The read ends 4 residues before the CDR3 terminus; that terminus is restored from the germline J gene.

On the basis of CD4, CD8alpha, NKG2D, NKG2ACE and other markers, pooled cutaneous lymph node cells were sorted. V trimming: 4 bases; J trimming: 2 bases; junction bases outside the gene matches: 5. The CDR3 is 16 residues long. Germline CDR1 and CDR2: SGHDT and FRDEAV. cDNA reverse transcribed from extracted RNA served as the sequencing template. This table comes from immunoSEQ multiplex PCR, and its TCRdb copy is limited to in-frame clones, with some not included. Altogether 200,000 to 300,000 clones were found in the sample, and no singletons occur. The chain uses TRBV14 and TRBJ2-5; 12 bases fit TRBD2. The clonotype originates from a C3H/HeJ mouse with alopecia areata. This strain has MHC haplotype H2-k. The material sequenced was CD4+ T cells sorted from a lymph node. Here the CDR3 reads CASSRLGGQGQDTQYF. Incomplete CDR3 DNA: TGTGCCAGCAGTCGACTGGGGGGGCAGGGCCAAGAC.